Below are 30 T cell receptor beta chains sequenced from a single sample in a study of tumor-infiltrating lymphocytes in primary liver carcinoma. Co-extraction of RNA and DNA was performed on roughly 20-33 mg of unsorted bulk tissue. With a constant-region primer, TCR beta cDNA was made from roughly 500 ng of total RNA. ARM-PCR was slightly modified, and three nested multiplex PCR rounds with it gave rise to the TCR beta libraries. It was with TRBV1-TRBV30 forward primers and a C-beta reverse primer that the first two PCR rounds were run, at around 11 cycles each. One entry per CDR3 protein, called by TCRdb with MiXCR from the multiplex PCR reads. The repertoire holds more than 95,000 distinct CDR3 sequences, with around 60% as singletons. The material sequenced was liver tumor tissue from sampling region 3. Described subset: tumor region T3, left-lateral pole. All receptors come from a woman aged 60 to 75 with primary liver carcinoma and hepatitis B virus infection.

This clonotype was observed a few times. This chain uses TRBV7-9 with TRBJ2-5; D is undetermined. This CDR3 spans 12 amino acids. The germline V gene has CDR1 SEHNR and CDR2 FQNEAQ (reference sequence). V was shortened by 11 bases and J by 5 bases, with 15 bases between the two germline ends. The CDR3 region has the DNA TGTGCCGTTGGACCCACCCAGGAGACCCAGTACTTC. Amino acid sequence: CAVGPTQETQYF.

A word on this clonotype: Likely a read error: the CDR3 ends without its conserved phenylalanine or tryptophan. The chain recombines TRBV11-3 with TRBJ2-3, with D unresolved. Germline-derived CDR1 and CDR2 are SGHNT and YENEEA. The CDR3 spans 14 residues. CDR3 residues: CASSFRTSTDMQYL. CDR3 DNA sequence: TGTGCCAGCAGCTTCAGGACCAGCACAGATATGCAGTATCTT.

A remark on this clonotype: Germline and junction disagree at one end, which may indicate a read error. The rearrangement links TRBV5-1 to TRBJ2-7; TRBD1 matches at 7 bases. The CDR3 runs to 16 residues. Germline CDR1 SGHRS, CDR2 YFSETQ. The CDR3 loop is CASSSSTGTVFYGQYF. CDR3 in DNA: TGCGCCAGCAGCTCCTCCACCGGGACAGTCTTCTACGGGCAGTACTTC.

In regard to this clonotype: In this CDR3 the conserved last residue, phenylalanine or tryptophan, is missing, so a read error is likely. V gene TRBV11-2 combines with J gene TRBJ2-5; TRBD2 might be the D (6 bases). This CDR3 has 16 residues. Germline CDR1 and CDR2: SGHAT and FQNNGV. The CDR3 DNA is TGTGCCAGTAGCTACTCCCGTGGTAGCGGCAGAGAGACCCAGTACCTC. The encoded protein is CASSYSRGSGRETQYL.

In regard to this clonotype: The junction departs from germline at one end; a sequencing error may be responsible. The J gene is TRBJ2-1, the V gene TRBV11-2, with D hard to call. This CDR3 comprises 15 residues. The germline gives CDR1 SGHAT, CDR2 FQNNGV. The CDR3 here is CASSLGGSSYNEQLF. The CDR3 DNA follows: TGTGCGAGCAGCTTAGGTGGTAGCTCCTACAATGAGCAGCTCTTC.

To note about this clonotype: One base away lies a much larger clone, so this may be a sequencing read error. The chain employs TRBV7-8 and TRBJ1-3; D not certain. V was clipped by 5 bases and J by 0 bases, with 11 bases between them. CDR3 length: 15 amino acids. The germline CDR1 and CDR2 sequences are SGHVS and FQNEAQ. CDR3 amino acids: CASSRTTSSGNTIYF. The CDR3 coding sequence is TGTGCCAGCAGCCGGACGACCAGCTCTGGAAACACCATATATTTT.

For this clonotype: A clone one base away is much larger, so this may be a read error. The chain combines TRBV7-9 with TRBJ2-7, with TRBD1 matching over 7 bases. Germline V CDR1 and CDR2: SEHNR, FQNEAQ (reference sequence). The V gene end was trimmed by 5 bases and the J gene end by 8 bases; junction bases not matched to a gene: 9. The CDR3 runs 13 residues. This chain's CDR3 is CASSRDSLSKQYF. The CDR3 bases are TGTGCCAGCAGCCGGGACAGTCTGTCCAAGCAGTACTTC. The full variable domain, with the rest looked up from reference TRBV7-9 and TRBJ2-7, is DTGVSQNPRHKITKRGQNVTFRCDPISEHNRLYWYRQTLGQGPEFLTYFQNEAQLEKSRLLSDRFSAERPKGSFSTLEIQRTEQGDSAMYLCASSRDSLSKQYFGPGTRLTVT.

In the case of this clonotype: A much bigger clone sits one base away, suggesting this may be a read error. The CDR3 end shows no conserved phenylalanine or tryptophan, and so a read error is likely. J is TRBJ2-7 and V is TRBV28; 10 bases are a match to TRBD1. In germline, CDR1 is MDHEN, CDR2 SYDVKM. With 4 bases clipped from V and 7 bases from J, the junction kept 7 bases outside the gene matches. There are 14 residues in the CDR3. In DNA form, the CDR3 reads TGTGCCAGCAGTTCGACAGGGGGCTTCGGGGAGCAGTACCTC. Its translation is CASSSTGGFGEQYL.

This clonotype was counted between two and nine times. The chain links TRBV28 to TRBJ2-5; 9 bases map to TRBD1. The trim removed 10 bases at V and 4 bases at J, leaving 13 bases unmatched. Germline values: CDR1 MDHEN, CDR2 SYDVKM. This CDR3 is built from 15 residues. The CDR3 sequence: CATASGGQGRETQYF. The CDR3 region has the DNA TGTGCCACTGCATCGGGCGGACAGGGGAGAGAGACCCAGTACTTC. The full variable domain, in which reference TRBV28 and TRBJ2-5 provide the parts outside the CDR3, is DVKVTQSSRYLVKRTGEKVFLECVQDMDHENMFWYRQDPGLGLRLIYFSYDVKMKEKGDIPEGYSVSREKKERFSLILESASTNQTSMYLCATASGGQGRETQYFGPGTRLLVL.

This clonotype appeared a few times. A much larger clone lies one base from this, so it may be a read error. The CDR3 end shows no conserved phenylalanine or tryptophan, and so a read error is likely. This chain joins TRBV29-1 and TRBJ2-3, with D perhaps TRBD1 (5 bases). This CDR3 is built from 13 residues. Germline CDR1 is SQVTM and CDR2 is ANQGSEA. V shed 8 bases and J shed 6 bases, with 18 bases lying between them. The DNA for the CDR3 is TGCAGCACCCGTGGGGCTCTGGAGGATACGCAGTATATT. Amino acids: CSTRGALEDTQYI.

The rearrangement joins TRBV28 to TRBJ2-7; 9 positions agree with TRBD2. J lost 4 bases, V lost 5 bases, and 9 bases had no gene match. This CDR3 has 15 amino acids. The germline V gene has CDR1 MDHEN and CDR2 SYDVKM. CDR3 residues: CASSPSGLATYEQYF. CDR3 coding DNA: TGTGCCAGCAGTCCCAGCGGACTAGCGACTTACGAGCAGTACTTC.

The chain has TRBV28 and TRBJ2-7, with D hard to call. The CDR3 loop spans 13 amino acids. The V gene lost 7 bases and the J gene lost 2 bases, with 12 bases spanning the gap. CDR1 is MDHEN, CDR2 SYDVKM, per germline. The CDR3, as DNA: TGTGCCAGCAATTCCCCTGGGACCTACGAGCAGTACTTC. The encoded protein is CASNSPGTYEQYF.

At least ten counts were recorded for this clonotype. The chain combines TRBV5-1 with TRBJ2-7; TRBD2 agrees at 8 bases. The CDR3 is 14 amino acids. The V gene end was trimmed by 7 bases and the J gene end by 1 base; junction bases not matched to a gene: 7. Per germline, CDR1 SGHRS and CDR2 YFSETQ. CDR3 loop: CASGPAGGSYEQYF. CDR3 DNA sequence: TGCGCCAGCGGGCCGGCGGGAGGTTCCTACGAGCAGTACTTC.

This clonotype was recorded at least ten times. A read error may explain this, as a much larger clone is one base away. This chain uses TRBV12-3 or TRBV12-4 with TRBJ2-7; perhaps TRBD1 as D (5 bases). The CDR3 contains 14 residues. In DNA form, the CDR3 reads TGTGCCGGCAGCCAAGGCAACGGTGGGGCCGAGCAGTACTTC. This gives the protein CAGSQGNGGAEQYF.

The count of this clonotype is one. The rearrangement joins TRBV11-1 to TRBJ2-7; D possibly corresponds to TRBD1 (6 bases). V gave up 5 bases and J gave up 2 bases, with 16 bases separating them. The germline gives CDR1 SGHAT, CDR2 FQDESV (reference sequence). This CDR3 is built from 15 residues. CDR3 DNA sequence: TGTGCCAGCAGCCCCGGAGGAGAGGGGGCCTACGAGCAGTACTTC. It encodes CASSPGGEGAYEQYF.

This chain joins TRBV19 and TRBJ1-5; D remains ambiguous. The ends were cut back, 7 bases at V and 3 bases at J, with 10 bases in the middle. The CDR3 runs to 13 residues. Germline V gene sequence: CDR1 LNHDA, CDR2 SQIVND (reference sequence). The CDR3 loop reads CASTPGPNQPQHF. In DNA, the CDR3 is TGTGCCAGTACCCCAGGCCCCAATCAGCCCCAGCATTTT.

V usage is TRBV6-1 and J usage is TRBJ1-5; D gene ambiguous. Germline V lookup: CDR1 MNHNS, CDR2 SASEGT. The CDR3 loop spans 14 amino acids. Here the CDR3 reads CASQREGAPQPQHF. The CDR3 DNA reads as TGTGCTAGCCAAAGGGAGGGAGCCCCTCAGCCCCAGCATTTT.

Note on this clonotype: A read error is possible here, since a much larger clone lies one base away. This chain joins TRBV4-1 and TRBJ2-1; D ambiguous. This CDR3 has 16 amino acids. Trimming stripped 1 base from V and 1 base from J, with 11 bases between. Germline lookup yields CDR1 MGHRA and CDR2 YSYEKL. The CDR3, as DNA: TGCGCCAGCAGCCAAGTGGAGAGAGCGTCCTACAATGAGCAGTTCTTC. Translating gives CASSQVERASYNEQFF.

The chain carries TRBV4-2 and TRBJ2-3; 7 nucleotides match TRBD2. The CDR3 covers 18 residues. Germline loops: CDR1 LGHNA, CDR2 YNFKEQ. J was trimmed by 0 bases and V by 3 bases; bases with no gene match: 12. CDR3 sequence reads: CASSHLGLAAASTDTQYF. CDR3 bases: TGTGCCAGCAGCCATTTGGGGCTAGCGGCAGCCAGCACAGATACGCAGTATTTT.

Turning to this clonotype: Compared with germline, one end of the junction differs, possibly owing to a read error. The J gene is TRBJ2-7, the V gene TRBV11-2; either TRBD1 or TRBD2 may supply D (5 bases each). The CDR3 has 14 residues. CDR1 SGHAT and CDR2 FQNNGV come from the germline V gene. CDR3 sequence (DNA): TGTGCCTGCAACTCTACAGTTGGGACCTACGAGCAATACTTC. Encoded protein: CACNSTVGTYEQYF. Full variable domain (rest looked up from reference TRBV11-2 and TRBJ2-7): EAGVAQSPRYKIIEKRQSVAFWCNPISGHATLYWYQQILGQGPKLLIQFQNNGVVDDSQLPKDRFSAERLKGVDSTLKIQPAKLEDSAVYLCACNSTVGTYEQYFGPGTRLTVT.

This clonotype appeared many times. The chain uses TRBV29-1 and TRBJ2-7; 10 bases match TRBD1. J lost 4 bases, V lost 6 bases, and 12 bases had no gene match. Germline CDR1 SQVTM, CDR2 ANQGSEA. The CDR3 extends over 15 amino acids. CDR3 region: CSVSSPGQGIYEQYF. The CDR3 bases are TGCAGCGTCTCCTCTCCGGGACAGGGGATTTACGAGCAGTACTTC.

This clonotype was seen more than once but under ten times. A single base separates this from a much larger clone, so it may be a read error. The chain uses TRBV29-1 and TRBJ1-4; 7 nucleotides match TRBD1. This CDR3 is built from 13 residues. Germline-derived CDR1 and CDR2 are SQVTM and ANQGSEA. The CDR3 reads CGANRGVGEKLFF. Here the CDR3 DNA reads TGCGGCGCTAACAGGGGAGTGGGTGAAAAACTGTTTTTT.

Only a few counts were recorded for this clonotype. A much larger clone differs from this one at a single base, so this may be a read error. This CDR3 reads CASSHPAGFAVTQYF. As DNA, the CDR3 is TGTGCCAGCAGCCACCCCGCGGGGTTCGCAGTTACGCAGTATTTT. The V and J genes are TRBV6-5 and TRBJ2-3, with D maybe TRBD2 (6 bases). CDR1 MNHEY and CDR2 SVGAGI come from the germline V gene. Trimming removed 6 bases from V and 8 bases from J, with 21 bases in between. This CDR3 is built from 15 residues.

The chain couples TRBV11-2 to TRBJ2-2; weak D call: TRBD1 (6 bases). Deletions cut 4 bases from V and 7 bases from J, with 22 bases between. Looked up from germline, CDR1 is SGHAT and CDR2 is FQNNGV. This CDR3 is built from 17 residues. The CDR3 protein is CASSSVGRGPVIGELFF. As DNA, the CDR3 is TGTGCCAGCAGCTCAGTAGGCAGGGGACCTGTCATCGGGGAGCTGTTTTTT.

This clonotype was counted many times. The chain uses TRBV4-1 and TRBJ2-3; D unresolved. V lost 0 bases, J lost 4 bases, and 5 bases lay in between. CDR1 is MGHRA, CDR2 YSYEKL, per germline. CDR3 size: 13 residues. CDR3 protein: CASSQELPDTQYF. CDR3 nucleotide sequence: TGCGCCAGCAGCCAAGAGCTTCCAGATACGCAGTATTTT.

To note about this clonotype: Possible read error: a much larger clone is one base away. This chain joins TRBV5-6 and TRBJ2-3; a weak D match, TRBD1 (5 bases). Germline values: CDR1 SGHDT, CDR2 YYEEEE. The CDR3 is 16 residues long. Between the trimmed V and J ends, which lost 5 bases and 2 bases, there was a span of 18 bases. The DNA for the CDR3 is TGTGCCAGCAGAGGGGAAGCATCGCGGACCACAGATACGCAGTATTTT. Translating it yields CASRGEASRTTDTQYF.

Ten or more counts support this clonotype. DNA for the CDR3: TGCAGCGCGGGACAGGGGAACACTGAAGCTTTCTTT. Protein product: CSAGQGNTEAFF. V usage is TRBV29-1 and J usage is TRBJ1-1, with 9 bases that match TRBD1. Germline V CDR1 and CDR2: SQVTM, ANQGSEA. The length of the CDR3 is 12 residues. Trimming took 7 bases from V and 1 from J; bases not matched to a gene: 1. The variable domain in full, with the rest retrieved from reference TRBV29-1 and TRBJ1-1, is SAVISQKPSRDICQRGTSLTIQCQVDSQVTMMFWYRQQPGQSLTLIATANQGSEATYESGFVIDKFPISRPNLTFSTLTVSNMSPEDSSIYLCSAGQGNTEAFFGQGTRLTVV.

A note on this clonotype: A much larger clone sits a single nucleotide away, making a read error possible. The rearrangement links TRBV12-3 or TRBV12-4 to TRBJ2-5; a weak D match, TRBD2 (6 bases). V was trimmed by 5 bases and J by 4 bases, leaving 14 bases between them. This CDR3 is 14 amino acids long. The CDR3 nucleotides are TGTGCCAGCAGTGTAGGACTACCGGGAGAGACCCAGTACTTC. Its translation is CASSVGLPGETQYF.

This clonotype was counted once. The chain is built from TRBV5-1 and TRBJ2-5; D remains unclear. This CDR3 region has 13 residues. Per germline, CDR1 SGHRS and CDR2 YFSETQ. V dropped 6 bases and J dropped 2 bases, with 11 bases sitting between them. CDR3 DNA sequence: TGCGCCAGCAAAATGTCAGGACAAGAGACCCAGTACTTC. Translated, it gives CASKMSGQETQYF.

This clonotype was detected a few times. The CDR3 region has the DNA TGTGCCACCATAAGCAATCAGCCCCAGCATTTT. It specifies CATISNQPQHF. V is TRBV24-1 and J is TRBJ1-5, with D hard to call. Deletions cut 8 bases from V and 1 base from J, with 2 bases between. Germline assignment: CDR1 KGHDR and CDR2 SFDVKD. CDR3 length: 11 amino acids.